The next 5 T cell receptor beta chains were all read from a single sample in a study of blood T cell repertoires in COVID-19. Assay: immunoSEQ multiplex PCR; the TCRdb copy retains only in-frame clones and omits some. The data hold some 46,000 clones, with over 80% observed a single time. Material for sequencing was peripheral blood. These receptors all come from a man over 45 with acute or convalescent COVID-19.

This clone showed up just once. As DNA, the CDR3 is TGTGCCAGCAGTCCCTGGACAGGCTCAGGAAACACCATATATTTT. Its translation is CASSPWTGSGNTIYF. The gene calls are TRBV27 and TRBJ1-3; TRBD1 agrees at 7 bases. V was pared by 5 bases and J by 4 bases, with 8 bases of the junction left unmatched. CDR1 MNHEY and CDR2 SMNVEV come from the germline V gene (reference sequence). This CDR3 has 15 residues.

The V call is TRBV11-3, the J call TRBJ1-5; D remains ambiguous. Trimming shortened V by 7 bases and J by 0 bases, and 7 bases separated the two germline ends. The CDR3 loop spans 13 amino acids. Germline V CDR1 and CDR2: SGHNT, YENEEA. The CDR3 sequence: CASTGYSNQPQHF. The DNA of the CDR3 is TGTGCCAGCACCGGGTATAGCAATCAGCCCCAGCATTTT.

This rearrangement joins TRBV4-1 to TRBJ2-1, with D perhaps matching TRBD2 (6 bases). CDR3 size: 16 residues. The ends were cut back, 2 bases at V and 0 bases at J, with 11 bases in the middle. CDR1 MGHRA and CDR2 YSYEKL come from the germline V gene. CDR3 nucleotides: TGCGCCAGCAGCCAACCCGGCGGGACCTCCTACAATGAGCAGTTCTTC. Residues: CASSQPGGTSYNEQFF.

V and J are TRBV7-2 and TRBJ1-1; D may be TRBD1 (5 bases). This CDR3 region has 15 residues. The germline V gene encodes CDR1 SGHTA and CDR2 FQGNSA. Trimming cost V 5 bases and J 1 base, with 14 bases left between them. DNA for the CDR3: TGTGCCAGCAGCCCTCATGGGGGGACGAACACTGAAGCTTTCTTT. Translating gives CASSPHGGTNTEAFF. Using reference TRBV7-2 and TRBJ1-1 for the parts outside the CDR3, the full variable domain is GAGVSQSPSNKVTEKGKDVELRCDPISGHTALYWYRQSLGQGLEFLIYFQGNSAPDKSGLPSDRFSAERTGGSVSTLTIQRTQQEDSAVYLCASSPHGGTNTEAFFGQGTRLTVV.

The CDR3 protein is CASTLGSGRASGETQYF. Written as DNA, the CDR3 is TGTGCCAGCACCCTCGGTAGCGGGAGGGCCTCTGGGGAGACCCAGTACTTC. The chain couples TRBV2 to TRBJ2-5, with 11 bases matching TRBD2. The length of the CDR3 is 17 residues. Unmatched junction bases numbered 15, after V lost 7 bases and J lost 5 bases. From germline, CDR1 is SNHLY and CDR2 FYNNEI.